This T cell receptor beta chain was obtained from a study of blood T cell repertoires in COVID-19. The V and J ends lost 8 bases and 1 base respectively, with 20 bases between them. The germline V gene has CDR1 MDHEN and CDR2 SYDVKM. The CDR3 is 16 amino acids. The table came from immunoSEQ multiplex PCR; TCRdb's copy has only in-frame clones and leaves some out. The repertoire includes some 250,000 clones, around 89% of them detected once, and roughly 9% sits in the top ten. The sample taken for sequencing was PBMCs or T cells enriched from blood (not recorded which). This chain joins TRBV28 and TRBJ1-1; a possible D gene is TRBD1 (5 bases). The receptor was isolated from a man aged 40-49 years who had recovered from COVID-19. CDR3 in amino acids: CASLMTLGAGNTEAFF. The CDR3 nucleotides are TGTGCCAGCCTAATGACGCTAGGGGCAGGGAACACTGAAGCTTTCTTT.